This T cell receptor (beta chain) was identified in a study of blood T cell repertoires in COVID-19. CDR3 length equals 22 residues. The protocol was immunoSEQ multiplex PCR, while the TCRdb copy is restricted to in-frame clones and leaves out a portion. The sample contains around 150,000 clones, almost 85% of which appear only once. V usage is TRBV21-1 and J usage is TRBJ2-4; the D segment call TRBD2 is taken from the table without a DNA check. TRBV21-1 is assigned pseudogene status. This TCR was sampled from a man aged 45 to 65 who had recovered from COVID-19. Sequencing was done on a sample of PBMCs or T cells enriched from blood (not recorded which). This chain's CDR3 is CASSKVRAGTSGRSGTKNIQYF. The CDR3 DNA reads TGTGCCAGCAGCAAAGTCAGGGCCGGGACTAGCGGGAGGAGTGGCACCAAAAACATTCAGTACTTC.